These 2 T cell receptor beta chains were sequenced from one sample in a study of monozygotic twins with inflammatory bowel disease. TCRdb re-called the 5' RACE reads and gives one entry per CDR3 protein, without DNA. The repertoire table contains some 440,000 distinct CDR3 sequences. Sequencing was performed on blood. The receptors here all came from a human donor with ulcerative colitis or Crohn's disease, or a healthy co-twin of an affected twin (not recorded which).

The V call is TRBV7-9, the J call TRBJ1-2; the D gene TCRdb calls, TRBD1, cannot be checked with no DNA. CDR1 is SEHNR and CDR2 is FQNEAQ in the germline V gene (reference sequence). This CDR3 is 13 amino acids long. CDR3 residues: CASSTGGQYGYTF.

The chain is built from TRBV20-1 and TRBJ2-3; TCRdb outputs TRBD1, but without DNA this stays unchecked. Germline-derived CDR1 and CDR2 are DFQATT and SNEGSKA (reference sequence). The CDR3 is 14 amino acids. The CDR3 reads CSARRQVGTDTQYF.